The 5 T cell receptor beta chains below all came from one sample that was sequenced in a study of blood T cell repertoires in COVID-19. TCRdb's copy holds only in-frame clones and misses some; the assay was immunoSEQ multiplex PCR. In the table there are around 210,000 clones, 80% to 90% of which are singletons. Sequenced material: peripheral blood. These receptors were obtained from a woman aged 65 to 85 with acute or convalescent COVID-19.

V and J are TRBV5-1 and TRBJ1-1; the D gene is possibly TRBD1 (6 bases). The CDR3 runs 14 residues. V lost 4 bases and J lost 1, with 11 bases in between. Germline V lookup: CDR1 SGHRS, CDR2 YFSETQ. Written as DNA, the CDR3 is TGCGCCAGCAGCCCCCGGGACACGAACACTGAAGCTTTCTTT. Its translation is CASSPRDTNTEAFF.

The CDR3: CASSYGQGAKAFF. The CDR3 bases are TGTGCCAGCAGTTACGGACAGGGGGCGAAAGCTTTCTTT. This chain joins TRBV6-5 and TRBJ1-1; 11 nucleotides line up with TRBD1. Unmatched junction bases numbered 2, after V lost 2 bases and J lost 9 bases. CDR1 is MNHEY, CDR2 SVGAGI, per germline. This CDR3 contains 13 residues.

CDR3 loop: CASSFTQGTYGYTF. The CDR3 nucleotides are TGTGCCAGCAGCTTCACACAGGGGACCTATGGCTACACCTTC. The chain joins TRBV7-2 to TRBJ1-2; 7 bases are a match to TRBD1. The V gene end was trimmed by 3 bases and the J gene end by 4 bases; junction bases not matched to a gene: 5. The CDR3 loop spans 14 amino acids. Germline loops: CDR1 SGHTA, CDR2 FQGNSA.

V is TRBV2 and J is TRBJ1-2; 8 bases align to TRBD1. Unmatched junction bases numbered 5, after V lost 3 bases and J lost 5 bases. The CDR3 totals 14 residues. Looked up from germline, CDR1 is SNHLY and CDR2 is FYNNEI. This CDR3 is CASSEQGAKYGYTF. The CDR3 DNA follows: TGTGCCAGCAGTGAGCAGGGGGCGAAGTATGGCTACACCTTC.

The genes are TRBV6-5 and TRBJ1-2, with 10 bases aligning to TRBD1. The junction had 9 bases not matched to a gene; V was cut back by 6 bases and J by 5 bases. Per germline, CDR1 MNHEY and CDR2 SVGAGI. CDR3 length: 15 amino acids. In DNA form, the CDR3 reads TGTGCCAGCAGCCCAGGGGACAGGGGTGTTTATGGCTACACCTTC. Amino acid sequence: CASSPGDRGVYGYTF.